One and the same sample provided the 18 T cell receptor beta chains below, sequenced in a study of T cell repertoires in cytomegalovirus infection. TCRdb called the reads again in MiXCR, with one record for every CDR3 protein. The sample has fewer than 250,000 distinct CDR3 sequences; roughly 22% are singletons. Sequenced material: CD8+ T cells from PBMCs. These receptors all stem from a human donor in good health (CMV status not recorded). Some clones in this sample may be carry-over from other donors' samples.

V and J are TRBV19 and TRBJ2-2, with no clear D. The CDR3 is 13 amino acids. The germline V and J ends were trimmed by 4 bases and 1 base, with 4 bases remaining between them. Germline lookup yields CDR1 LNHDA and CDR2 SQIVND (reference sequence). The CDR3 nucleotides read TGTGCCAGTAGTAAAGGGAACACCGGGGAGCTGTTTTTT. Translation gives CASSKGNTGELFF.

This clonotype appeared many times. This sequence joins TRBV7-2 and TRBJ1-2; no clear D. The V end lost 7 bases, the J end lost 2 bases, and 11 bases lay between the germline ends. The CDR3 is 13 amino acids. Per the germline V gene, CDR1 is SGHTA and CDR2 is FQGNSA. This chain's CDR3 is CASNGRLNYGYTF. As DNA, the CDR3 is TGTGCCAGCAACGGACGGCTAAACTATGGCTACACCTTC.

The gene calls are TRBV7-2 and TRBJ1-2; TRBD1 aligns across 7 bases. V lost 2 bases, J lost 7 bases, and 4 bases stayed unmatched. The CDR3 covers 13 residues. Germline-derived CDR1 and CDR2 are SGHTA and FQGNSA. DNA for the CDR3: TGTGCCAGCAGCTTACTCCAGGGGGTTGGCTACACCTTC. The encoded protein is CASSLLQGVGYTF.

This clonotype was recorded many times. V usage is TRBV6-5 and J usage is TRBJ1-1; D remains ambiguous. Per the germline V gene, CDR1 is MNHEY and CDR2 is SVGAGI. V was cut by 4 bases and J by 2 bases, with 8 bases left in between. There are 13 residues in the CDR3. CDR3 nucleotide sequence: TGTGCCAGCAGTTGGACCGTTAACACTGAAGCTTTCTTT. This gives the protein CASSWTVNTEAFF.

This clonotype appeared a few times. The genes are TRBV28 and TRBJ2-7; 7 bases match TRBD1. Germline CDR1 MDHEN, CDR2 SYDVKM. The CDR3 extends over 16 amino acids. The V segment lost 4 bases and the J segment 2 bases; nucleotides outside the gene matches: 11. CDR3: CASSSPGQNQPYEQYF. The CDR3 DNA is TGTGCCAGCAGTTCCCCGGGACAGAACCAACCCTACGAGCAGTACTTC.

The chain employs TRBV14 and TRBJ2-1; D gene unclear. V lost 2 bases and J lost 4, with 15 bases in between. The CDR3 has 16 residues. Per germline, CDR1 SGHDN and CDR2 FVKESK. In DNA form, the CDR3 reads TGTGCCAGCAGCCAACAAATACCCCTCCGATACAATGAGCAGTTCTTC. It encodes CASSQQIPLRYNEQFF. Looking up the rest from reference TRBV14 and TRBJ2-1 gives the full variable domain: EAGVTQFPSHSVIEKGQTVTLRCDPISGHDNLYWYRRVMGKEIKFLLHFVKESKQDESGMPNNRFLAERTGGTYSTLKVQPAELEDSGVYFCASSQQIPLRYNEQFFGPGTRLTVL.

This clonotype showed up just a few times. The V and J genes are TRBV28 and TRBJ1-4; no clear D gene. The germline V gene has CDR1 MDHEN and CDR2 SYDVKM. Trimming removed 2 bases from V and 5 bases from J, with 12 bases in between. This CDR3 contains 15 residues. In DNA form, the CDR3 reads TGTGCCAGCAGTTTAACCCTAAGCTTCAATGAAAAACTGTTTTTT. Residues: CASSLTLSFNEKLFF.

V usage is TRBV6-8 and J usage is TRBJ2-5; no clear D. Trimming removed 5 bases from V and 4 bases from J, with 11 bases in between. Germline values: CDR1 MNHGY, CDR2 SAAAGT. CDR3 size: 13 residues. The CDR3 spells CASSHLNGETQYF. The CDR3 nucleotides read TGTGCCAGCAGTCATTTGAACGGAGAGACCCAGTACTTC.

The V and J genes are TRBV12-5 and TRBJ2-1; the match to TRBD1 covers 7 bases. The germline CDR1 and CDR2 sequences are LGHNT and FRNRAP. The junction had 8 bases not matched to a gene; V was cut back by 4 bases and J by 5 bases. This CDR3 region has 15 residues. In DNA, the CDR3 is TGTGCTAGTGGTTACGACAGGGAAATTGACAATGAGCAGTTCTTC. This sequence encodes CASGYDREIDNEQFF.

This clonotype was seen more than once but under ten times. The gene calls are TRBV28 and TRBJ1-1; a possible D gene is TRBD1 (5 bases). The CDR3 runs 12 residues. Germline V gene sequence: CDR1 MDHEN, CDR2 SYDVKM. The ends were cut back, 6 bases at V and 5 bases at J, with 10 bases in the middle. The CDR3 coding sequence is TGTGCCAGCAGCCCGGGACCGACTGAAGCTTTCTTT. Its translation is CASSPGPTEAFF. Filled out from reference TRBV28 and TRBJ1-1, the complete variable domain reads DVKVTQSSRYLVKRTGEKVFLECVQDMDHENMFWYRQDPGLGLRLIYFSYDVKMKEKGDIPEGYSVSREKKERFSLILESASTNQTSMYLCASSPGPTEAFFGQGTRLTVV.

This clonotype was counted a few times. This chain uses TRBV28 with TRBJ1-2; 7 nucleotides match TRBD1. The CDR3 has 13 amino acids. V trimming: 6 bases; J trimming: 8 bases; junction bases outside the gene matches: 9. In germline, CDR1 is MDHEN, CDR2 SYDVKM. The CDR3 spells CASRGSGGKGYTF. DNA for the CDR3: TGTGCCAGCAGGGGTTCAGGGGGGAAAGGCTACACCTTC.

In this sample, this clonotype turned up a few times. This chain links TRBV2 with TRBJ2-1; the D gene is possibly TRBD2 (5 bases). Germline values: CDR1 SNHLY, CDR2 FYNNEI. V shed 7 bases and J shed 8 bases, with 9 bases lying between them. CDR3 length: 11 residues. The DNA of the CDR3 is TGTGCCAGCACCTACGGGGATGAGCAGTTCTTC. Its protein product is CASTYGDEQFF.

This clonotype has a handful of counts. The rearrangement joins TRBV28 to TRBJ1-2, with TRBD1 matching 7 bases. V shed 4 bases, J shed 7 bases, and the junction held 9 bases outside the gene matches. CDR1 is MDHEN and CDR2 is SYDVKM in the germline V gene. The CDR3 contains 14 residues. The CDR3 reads CASSSTGNLGGYTF. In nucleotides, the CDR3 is TGTGCCAGCAGTTCGACAGGGAATTTGGGTGGCTACACCTTC.

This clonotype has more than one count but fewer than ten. This chain's CDR3 is CASSPVGGSNTGELFF. DNA of the CDR3: TGTGCCAGCAGCCCCGTAGGAGGGTCCAACACCGGGGAGCTGTTTTTT. V gene TRBV12-3 or TRBV12-4 combines with J gene TRBJ2-2; a possible D gene is TRBD2 (6 bases). The V gene lost 6 bases and the J gene lost 2 bases, with 16 bases spanning the gap. The length of the CDR3 is 16 residues.

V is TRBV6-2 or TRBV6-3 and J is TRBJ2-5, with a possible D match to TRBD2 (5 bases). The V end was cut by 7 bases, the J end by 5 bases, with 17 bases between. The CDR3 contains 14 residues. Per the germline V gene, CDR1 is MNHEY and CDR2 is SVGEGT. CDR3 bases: TGTGCCAGCAACTACCCGGGATTGGGGGAGACCCAGTACTTC. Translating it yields CASNYPGLGETQYF.

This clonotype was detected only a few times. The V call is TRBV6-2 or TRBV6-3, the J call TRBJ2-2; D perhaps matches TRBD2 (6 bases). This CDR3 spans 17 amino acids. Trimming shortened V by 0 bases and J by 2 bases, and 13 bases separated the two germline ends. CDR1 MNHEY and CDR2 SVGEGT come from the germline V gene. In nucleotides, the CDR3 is TGTGCCAGCAGTTACTCGACGGGGACTCCAAACACCGGGGAGCTGTTTTTT. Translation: CASSYSTGTPNTGELFF.

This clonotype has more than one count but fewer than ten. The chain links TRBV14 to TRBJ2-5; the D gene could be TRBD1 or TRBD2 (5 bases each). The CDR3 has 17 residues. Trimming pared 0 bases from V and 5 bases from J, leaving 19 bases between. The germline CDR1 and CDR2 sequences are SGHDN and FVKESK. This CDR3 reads CASSQDGAGQVVETQYF. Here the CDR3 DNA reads TGTGCCAGCAGCCAAGATGGGGCGGGCCAGGTCGTGGAGACCCAGTACTTC. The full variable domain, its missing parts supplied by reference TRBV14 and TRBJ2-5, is EAGVTQFPSHSVIEKGQTVTLRCDPISGHDNLYWYRRVMGKEIKFLLHFVKESKQDESGMPNNRFLAERTGGTYSTLKVQPAELEDSGVYFCASSQDGAGQVVETQYFGPGTRLLVL.

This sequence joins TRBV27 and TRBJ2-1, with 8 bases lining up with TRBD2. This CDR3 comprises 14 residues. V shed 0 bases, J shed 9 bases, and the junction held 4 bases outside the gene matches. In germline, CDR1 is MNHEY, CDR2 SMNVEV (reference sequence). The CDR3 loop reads CASSLSRGAREQFF. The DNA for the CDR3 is TGTGCCAGCAGTTTATCGCGGGGGGCGCGTGAGCAGTTCTTC.